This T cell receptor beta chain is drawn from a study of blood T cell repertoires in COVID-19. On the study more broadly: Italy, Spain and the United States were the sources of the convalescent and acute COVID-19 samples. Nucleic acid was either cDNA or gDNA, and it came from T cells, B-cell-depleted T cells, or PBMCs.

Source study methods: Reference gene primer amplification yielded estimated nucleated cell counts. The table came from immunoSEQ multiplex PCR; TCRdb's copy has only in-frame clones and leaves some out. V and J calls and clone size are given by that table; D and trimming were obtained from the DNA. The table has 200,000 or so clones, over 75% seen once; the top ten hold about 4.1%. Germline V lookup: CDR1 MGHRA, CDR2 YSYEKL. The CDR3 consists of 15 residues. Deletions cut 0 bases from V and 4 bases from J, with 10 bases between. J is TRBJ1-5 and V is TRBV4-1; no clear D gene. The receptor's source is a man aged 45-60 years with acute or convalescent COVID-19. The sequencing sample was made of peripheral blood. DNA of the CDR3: TGCGCCAGCAGCCAAGAGGGTCCGGGGAATCAGCCCCAGCATTTT. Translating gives CASSQEGPGNQPQHF.